Listed here is a single T cell receptor beta chain. Its cognate antigen has yet to be identified. Base qualities are missing; no much larger clone stands one base away. Including the terminal cysteine and phenylalanine, the CDR3 comprises 13 residues. Kept here is only the CDR3 DNA, which spans 39 bases and is read in frame from base 1. The germline V gene supplies CDR1 SGHTS and CDR2 YDEGEE. This specimen comes from a study of T cell changes during pregnancy in multiple sclerosis (dated by TCRdb to about 2019). For context, the study as a whole: Changes in the T cell repertoire over the course of pregnancy were examined in this study in women with multiple sclerosis.

Library prep was done by the immunoSEQ multiplex PCR assay. Imported from immuneACCESS, the table was reduced by TCRdb to in-frame sequences with V and J called. These copies leave out some clones; in studies compared against another copy, an unresolved V gene accounts for under half, and the cause of the remainder is not known. The sample records more than 15,000 clones, 70% to 90% of which are singletons. The ten largest account for approximately 1.2% of the sample. Sequenced here: CD4+ T cells from peripheral blood mononuclear cells, sampled in the first trimester of pregnancy. The sequence derives from a female donor in good health, enrolled as a control in a pregnancy study. The chain joins TRBV5-8 to TRBJ2-5, and possibly TRBD1, on 5 matching bases. With the DNA end fitting TRBJ2-7 better, the J assignment may be wrong. For the CDR3, the sequence is CASSLQGSYEQYF. The DNA sequence follows: TGTGCCAGCAGCTTGCAGGGATCCTACGAGCAGTACTTC.